Here is one T cell receptor beta chain with its context. As yet, its antigen is unknown. Germline lookup yields CDR1 MGHRA and CDR2 YSYEKL. V was cut by 0 bases and J by 0 bases, with 11 bases left in between. This CDR3 has 17 amino acids. This sample was included in a study of blood T cells in healthy people across ages. Looking at the study overall: About one barcoded beta molecule per two T cells came from capture by template switching. Study findings and constraints: Diversity figures based on one million T cells were deemed too low.

Every donor gave 9 to 10 milliliters of peripheral blood. With a J-beta primer mix and a sample-barcoded 5' primer, a second PCR ran about 7 to 12 cycles. TCRdb reprocessed the 5' RACE reads via MiXCR and lists one record per CDR3 protein. The sample consists of 700,000 to 850,000 distinct CDR3 sequences, about 34% of them appearing once. The J gene is TRBJ1-4, the V gene TRBV4-1; D is ambiguous. Sequences were obtained from blood. The TCR comes from a man between 18 and 29 years old in good health. CDR3: CASSQERELTTNEKLFF. CDR3 nucleotides: TGCGCCAGCAGCCAAGAGAGGGAACTGACAACTAATGAAAAACTGTTTTTT.